Following are 19 T cell receptor beta chains from one sample sequenced in a study of T cell responses to AZD1222 COVID-19 vaccine. Sequencing was performed with immunoSEQ multiplex PCR; in TCRdb, only in-frame clones are kept and a portion is missing. The table includes 130,000 to 150,000 clones, 85% to 90% detected once. The sample here was peripheral blood, taken 28 days after the second AZD1222 dose. The source of these receptors is an adult who received the AZD1222 COVID-19 vaccine.

V gene TRBV4-2 combines with J gene TRBJ2-7; D tentatively reads TRBD1 or TRBD2 (5 bases each). Trimming stripped 4 bases from V and 2 bases from J, with 18 bases between. The CDR3 runs to 16 residues. Germline V gives CDR1 LGHNA, CDR2 YNFKEQ. This CDR3 is CASSRSRESYAYEQYF. DNA for the CDR3: TGTGCCAGCAGCCGAAGCAGGGAGAGCTATGCCTACGAGCAGTACTTC.

The chain has TRBV7-7 and TRBJ1-4; a possible D gene is TRBD1 (5 bases). Germline CDR1 is SSHAT and CDR2 is FNYEAQ (reference sequence). Trimming pared 4 bases from V and 8 bases from J, leaving 17 bases between. CDR3 size: 15 residues. This chain's CDR3 is CASSSGVGVSEKLFF. For the CDR3, the DNA is TGTGCCAGCAGCTCAGGTGTGGGGGTGTCCGAAAAACTGTTTTTT.

This chain joins TRBV5-1 and TRBJ2-1; D is unresolved. The CDR3 covers 16 residues. Germline values: CDR1 SGHRS, CDR2 YFSETQ. With 0 bases removed from V and 0 bases from J, the gap between germline ends came to 10 bases. DNA for the CDR3: TGCGCCAGCAGCTTGGGGCGCACGAGCTCCTACAATGAGCAGTTCTTC. Residues: CASSLGRTSSYNEQFF.

The chain links TRBV3-1 (or the pseudogene TRBV3-2) to TRBJ2-1; the D is unclear. V was pared by 5 bases and J by 5 bases, with 16 bases between. CDR3 length: 15 residues. Germline V CDR1 and CDR2: LGHDT, YNNKEL (reference sequence). The CDR3 region is CASSALRNWDNEQFF. Here the CDR3 DNA reads TGTGCCAGCAGCGCCCTAAGAAACTGGGACAATGAGCAGTTCTTC.

The J gene is TRBJ1-2, the V gene TRBV11-2; 7 bases fit TRBD1. The CDR3 contains 17 residues. CDR1 is SGHAT and CDR2 is FQNNGV in the germline V gene. The V segment lost 5 bases and the J segment 5 bases; nucleotides outside the gene matches: 17. This CDR3 reads CASSVEQGEVQRYGYTF. The CDR3 DNA reads TGTGCCAGCAGCGTCGAGCAGGGGGAGGTTCAACGGTATGGCTACACCTTC.

The rearrangement joins TRBV6-5 to TRBJ1-3; tentatively, D is TRBD1 (5 bases). Per germline, CDR1 MNHEY and CDR2 SVGAGI. The CDR3 length is 16 residues. With 1 base removed from V and 0 bases from J, the gap between germline ends came to 10 bases. The CDR3 bases are TGTGCCAGCAGTTACTACGGGACGGACTCTGGAAACACCATATATTTT. Translating it yields CASSYYGTDSGNTIYF.

The CDR3 DNA reads TGCGCCAGCAGCTTGGTGGGACTAGCGGGGGGGCGCGATACGCAGTATTTT. Translation: CASSLVGLAGGRDTQYF. This chain uses TRBV5-1 with TRBJ2-3, with 16 bases matching TRBD2. This CDR3 is 17 amino acids long. Germline V gene data show CDR1 as SGHRS and CDR2 as YFSETQ. J gave up 6 bases and V 0 bases, and 4 bases lay outside the gene matches. The whole variable domain, filled in from reference TRBV5-1 and TRBJ2-3, reads KAGVTQTPRYLIKTRGQQVTLSCSPISGHRSVSWYQQTPGQGLQFLFEYFSETQRNKGNFPGRFSGRQFSNSRSEMNVSTLELGDSALYLCASSLVGLAGGRDTQYFGPGTRLTVL.

This clone showed up just once. The CDR3 nucleotides are TGTGCCAGCAGTTTACTAGTTCGGGAAAAACTGTTTTTT. Protein sequence: CASSLLVREKLFF. The rearrangement uses TRBV28 and TRBJ1-4, with D uncertain. Germline values: CDR1 MDHEN, CDR2 SYDVKM. V shed 2 bases and J shed 8 bases, with 9 bases lying between them. This CDR3 is built from 13 residues.

The chain uses TRBV20-1 and TRBJ2-3, with unresolved D. The CDR3 loop spans 13 amino acids. Trimming stripped 3 bases from V and 2 bases from J, with 9 bases between. Per the germline V gene, CDR1 is DFQATT and CDR2 is SNEGSKA (reference sequence). Here the CDR3 DNA reads TGCAGTGCTAGTCCATCTTTCACAGATACGCAGTATTTT. Protein product: CSASPSFTDTQYF.

This clone was observed a few times. V usage is TRBV13 and J usage is TRBJ2-1; the D gene is possibly TRBD2 (5 bases). Germline assignment: CDR1 PRHDT and CDR2 FYEKMQ (reference sequence). This CDR3 contains 14 residues. Trimming removed 5 bases from V and 4 bases from J, with 12 bases in between. The CDR3 loop is CASSQTSGYNEQFF. The CDR3, as DNA: TGTGCCAGCAGCCAGACAAGCGGATACAATGAGCAGTTCTTC.

V gene TRBV28 combines with J gene TRBJ1-1; D ambiguous. CDR1 is MDHEN and CDR2 is SYDVKM in the germline V gene. V lost 5 bases and J 11 bases, leaving 9 bases between the germline ends. CDR3 size: 10 residues. CDR3 nucleotide sequence: TGTGCCAGCAGTCGCATAGGGGCTTTCTTT. The encoded protein is CASSRIGAFF. The entire variable domain, with the rest obtained from reference TRBV28 and TRBJ1-1, is as follows: DVKVTQSSRYLVKRTGEKVFLECVQDMDHENMFWYRQDPGLGLRLIYFSYDVKMKEKGDIPEGYSVSREKKERFSLILESASTNQTSMYLCASSRIGAFFGQGTRLTVV.

This clone was observed a handful of times. The V call is TRBV6-2 or TRBV6-3, the J call TRBJ2-1; D is uncertain. Trimming removed 0 bases at V and 10 bases at J, with 7 bases between. The CDR3 runs to 12 residues. Germline-derived CDR1 and CDR2 are MNHEY and SVGEGT. Written as DNA, the CDR3 is TGTGCCAGCAGTTACTCGGGGTTGGAGCAGTTCTTC. Protein product: CASSYSGLEQFF.

The J gene is TRBJ2-2, the V gene TRBV4-1; 9 bases align to TRBD1. The CDR3 consists of 16 residues. The germline gives CDR1 MGHRA, CDR2 YSYEKL. Losses at the gene ends were 4 bases for V and 6 bases for J; bases not matched to a gene: 9. The CDR3 nucleotides are TGCGCCAGCAGCCCAATCGGGGGACAGGGTTCCGGGGAGCTGTTTTTT. This encodes CASSPIGGQGSGELFF.

Note on this clone: Other DNA sequences in this specimen translate into the identical CDR3. J is TRBJ1-2 and V is TRBV5-1; D is undetermined. The germline V gene has CDR1 SGHRS and CDR2 YFSETQ. The CDR3 runs 13 residues. V was clipped by 0 bases and J by 2 bases, with 5 bases between them. In DNA form, the CDR3 reads TGCGCCAGCAGCTTGGGACAAAACTATGGCTACACCTTC. Translating gives CASSLGQNYGYTF.

The chain recombines TRBV2 with TRBJ1-6, with 8 bases aligning to TRBD1. With V trimmed by 7 bases and J by 6 bases, 8 bases remained unmatched. The CDR3 is 15 residues long. Germline V gives CDR1 SNHLY, CDR2 FYNNEI. CDR3 region: CASIKDRAVNSPLHF. DNA of the CDR3: TGTGCCAGCATCAAGGACAGGGCGGTTAATTCACCCCTCCACTTT. Supplemented by reference TRBV2 and TRBJ1-6, the full variable domain reads EPEVTQTPSHQVTQMGQEVILRCVPISNHLYFYWYRQILGQKVEFLVSFYNNEISEKSEIFDDQFSVERPDGSNFTLKIRSTKLEDSAMYFCASIKDRAVNSPLHFGNGTRLTVT.

V and J are TRBV6-1 and TRBJ1-6; no clear D. V was clipped by 4 bases and J by 7 bases, with 20 bases between them. Germline values: CDR1 MNHNS, CDR2 SASEGT. The CDR3 sequence is 17 residues long. The DNA for the CDR3 is TGTGCCAGCAGTGCGGCGGAGTGGGGTTCTACCAATTCACCCCTCCACTTT. This gives the protein CASSAAEWGSTNSPLHF.

The CDR3 nucleotides are TGTGCCAGCAGCCAACGGGCGGTGGAGGATGAGCAGTTCTTC. This translates into CASSQRAVEDEQFF. This rearrangement joins TRBV4-2 to TRBJ2-1; tentative D call: TRBD2 (5 bases). Per the germline V gene, CDR1 is LGHNA and CDR2 is YNFKEQ. CDR3 length equals 14 residues. V shed 2 bases and J shed 8 bases, with 13 bases lying between them.

The chain is built from TRBV3-1 (or the pseudogene TRBV3-2) and TRBJ1-2; 7 nucleotides line up with TRBD1. J gave up 8 bases and V 5 bases, and 11 bases lay outside the gene matches. Germline loops: CDR1 LGHDT, CDR2 YNNKEL (reference sequence). CDR3 length: 14 residues. CDR3 in DNA: TGTGCCAGCAGCGATCCCGGGACAGTTGGCGGCTACACCTTC. Protein: CASSDPGTVGGYTF.

Remarks on this clone: The identical CDR3 is also encoded by other nucleotide sequences in the sample. V usage is TRBV9 and J usage is TRBJ2-2, with a tentative D call TRBD2 (6 bases). The CDR3 sequence is 15 residues long. Per germline, CDR1 SGDLS and CDR2 YYNGEE. V lost 2 bases and J 1 base, leaving 9 bases between the germline ends. The CDR3 nucleotides are TGTGCCAGCAGCGTGGGACTCCAGAACACCGGGGAGCTGTTTTTT. It yields the protein CASSVGLQNTGELFF.